This TCR beta chain was identified during a study of T cell repertoires in cytomegalovirus infection (dated by TCRdb to between 2018 and 2021). Notes on the research overall: The HLA type of each donor mattered for the analysis, because public TCR beta signatures pointed to carriage of CMV infection along with the matching HLA type.

Many counts were recorded for this clonotype. No antigen is known for it. Qualities for individual bases were not recorded, and no much larger clone is one base off. On the study overall, not on this receptor specifically: Cumulative frequency of public TCR beta family members discriminated carriers of CMV infection plus the relevant HLA type in this cohort and an independent approximately 350-donor cohort. The ex vivo response was dominated by HLA-C-restricted CMV-specific TCR beta clonotypes, which also provided the single most frequent clonotype in two of eight donors.

The run used an Illumina HiSeq 1500. TCRdb redid the processing of the public reads, applying fastp at Q25 and MiXCR, and retained in-frame beta chains. Rows matching on CDR3 protein sequence are summarized as one entry with the most common DNA and genes. Within this sample are 450,000 to 650,000 distinct CDR3 sequences, with about 26% of them counted one time only. The ten largest clonotypes hold 13% of the sample. CDR1 MNHEY and CDR2 SVGEGT were looked up in the germline V gene. CDR3 length: 15 amino acids, cysteine to valine. Left in the record is the CDR3 DNA by itself, 45 bases read in frame from the first base. The junction shows trimming of 0 bases on V and 1 base on J, plus 10 bases between the germline ends.

This TCR derives from a human donor in good health (CMV status not recorded). Some clones in this sample may be carry-over from other donors' samples. The sample consisted of PBMCs. This sequence uses TRBV6-2 or TRBV6-3 and TRBJ2-7, and TRBD1 may be the D gene, going by 6 matching bases. In nucleotides, the sequence is TGTGCCAGCAGTTACTCGGACAGTCTTTCCTACGAGCAGTACGTC. It codes for CASSYSDSLSYEQYV.